This is a list of T cell receptor beta chains from one sample in a study of blood T cell repertoires in COVID-19. Clones were sequenced by immunoSEQ multiplex PCR, and TCRdb holds only the in-frame ones, with some missing. The sample lists approximately 100,000 clones; roughly 76% were seen once. Sequenced input: peripheral blood. The receptors derive from a human donor in a cohort sampled during active COVID-19. CDR3s include the opening cysteine and the closing phenylalanine or tryptophan. D genes are given only for firm matches. Rows give clone size only sometimes, using once, few, many, or a class for an expanded clone.

abundance	v_gene	d_gene	j_gene	CDR3aa	CDR3nt
NA	TRBV19	TRBD2	TRBJ2-1	CASSILGGRGNEQFF	TGTGCCAGTAGTATTTTAGGCGGGAGAGGCAATGAGCAGTTCTTC
NA	TRBV6-5	NA	TRBJ1-1	CATREALNTEAFF	TGTGCCACCCGGGAGGCGCTGAACACTGAAGCTTTCTTT
NA	TRBV7-2	TRBD1	TRBJ2-7	CASSFHQGADEQYF	TGTGCCAGCAGCTTCCACCAGGGGGCGGACGAGCAGTACTTC
NA	TRBV6-1	NA	TRBJ2-1	CASSEAGETRQFF	TGTGCCAGCAGTGAAGCGGGAGAGACACGGCAGTTCTTC
NA	TRBV5-6	TRBD1	TRBJ1-3	CASSPGQGAGNTIYF	TGTGCCAGCAGCCCCGGACAGGGGGCTGGAAACACCATATATTTT
NA	TRBV28	NA	TRBJ2-7	CASRGADYEQYF	TGTGCCAGCAGAGGGGCAGACTACGAGCAGTACTTC
NA	TRBV3-1/TRBV3-2	NA	TRBJ2-7	CASSQGSKRVRYEQYF	TGTGCCAGCAGCCAAGGTAGTAAGCGAGTGCGCTACGAGCAGTACTTC
NA	TRBV30	NA	TRBJ2-7	CACVWGPYEQYF	TGTGCCTGTGTTTGGGGCCCCTACGAGCAGTACTTC
NA	TRBV19	NA	TRBJ2-1	CASSKLPGGSSSYNEQFF	TGTGCCAGTAGTAAACTGCCCGGGGGTAGCTCTTCCTACAATGAGCAGTTCTTC
NA	TRBV6-6	NA	TRBJ1-5	CASRKKQDGGNQPQHF	TGTGCCAGCAGAAAAAAACAGGATGGGGGCAATCAGCCCCAGCATTTT
NA	TRBV24-1	NA	TRBJ2-7	CATSPAGSDEQYF	TGTGCCACCAGTCCGGCAGGATCCGACGAGCAGTACTTC
NA	TRBV30	TRBD1	TRBJ1-6	CAWSAGTGGSWYSPLHF	TGTGCCTGGAGTGCCGGGACAGGGGGATCTTGGTATTCACCCCTCCACTTT
NA	TRBV2	NA	TRBJ2-6	CATTGSGANVLTF	TGTGCCACAACAGGTTCTGGGGCCAACGTCCTGACTTTC
NA	TRBV6-2/TRBV6-3	TRBD2	TRBJ2-3	CASSYGGGGTDTQYF	TGTGCCAGCAGTTACGGCGGGGGGGGCACAGATACGCAGTATTTT
NA	TRBV5-1	NA	TRBJ1-1	CASSLSGLATSNEAFF	TGCGCCAGCAGCTTGTCCGGGTTAGCAACGTCTAATGAAGCTTTCTTT
NA	TRBV7-2	NA	TRBJ2-7	CASSSGRTVSSYEQYF	TGTGCCAGCAGCTCCGGCCGGACAGTAAGCTCCTACGAGCAGTACTTC
NA	TRBV12-5	NA	TRBJ2-7	CASGLGGTYEQYF	TGTGCTAGTGGTTTGGGGGGCACCTACGAGCAGTACTTC
once	TRBV6-1	NA	TRBJ1-4	CASSELFPHSSNEKLFF	TGTGCCAGCAGTGAACTTTTCCCTCACAGTTCTAATGAAAAACTGTTTTTT
NA	TRBV6-5	TRBD1	TRBJ1-2	CASRPGTGGSYGYTF	TGTGCCAGCAGGCCCGGGACAGGGGGATCCTATGGCTACACCTTC
NA	TRBV5-4	NA	TRBJ1-6	CASSLFEDSPLHF	TGTGCCAGCAGCTTGTTTGAGGATTCACCCCTCCACTTT
NA	TRBV14	NA	TRBJ2-7	CASSQESGVSSYEQYF	TGTGCCAGCAGCCAAGAAAGTGGAGTTTCCTCCTACGAGCAGTACTTC
NA	TRBV29-1	TRBD2	TRBJ2-5	CSVESGRTETQYF	TGCAGCGTTGAAAGCGGGAGAACTGAGACCCAGTACTTC
NA	TRBV30	NA	TRBJ2-7	CAWRERAHYEQYF	TGTGCCTGGAGAGAGAGGGCCCACTACGAGCAGTACTTC
few	TRBV5-1	TRBD1	TRBJ1-3	CASSPGGTGGISGNTIYF	TGCGCCAGCAGCCCGGGAGGAACAGGGGGTATCTCTGGAAACACCATATATTTT
NA	TRBV18	TRBD1	TRBJ1-2	CASSPGTGKANGYTF	TGTGCCAGCTCCCCGGGGACAGGAAAGGCAAATGGCTACACCTTC
NA	TRBV2	NA	TRBJ1-5	CASRQGDQPQHF	TGTGCCAGCAGACAGGGAGATCAGCCCCAGCATTTT
NA	TRBV5-4	TRBD1	TRBJ1-1	CASSLDRGPYTEAFF	TGTGCCAGCAGCTTGGACAGGGGGCCCTACACTGAAGCTTTCTTT
NA	TRBV28	NA	TRBJ1-2	CASNQRGREAYGYTF	TGTGCCAGCAACCAGAGGGGCAGGGAGGCCTATGGCTACACCTTC
NA	TRBV6-1	NA	TRBJ2-1	CASSERQGTEQFF	TGTGCCAGCAGTGAGAGGCAGGGCACTGAGCAGTTCTTC
NA	TRBV28	NA	TRBJ1-5	CASSSSRVARGNQPQHF	TGTGCCAGCAGTTCGTCCAGGGTAGCAAGAGGCAATCAGCCCCAGCATTTT
NA	TRBV6-5	NA	TRBJ1-1	CASKPLRNTEAFF	TGTGCCAGCAAGCCCCTGAGGAACACTGAAGCTTTCTTT
NA	TRBV7-2	TRBD2	TRBJ2-1	CASSLALAGANEQFF	TGTGCCAGCAGCTTAGCGCTAGCGGGGGCAAATGAGCAGTTCTTC
NA	TRBV10-3	TRBD1	TRBJ1-2	CASERTGYGYTF	TGTGCCAGCGAGCGGACAGGCTATGGCTACACCTTC
NA	TRBV7-8	TRBD2	TRBJ2-7	CASTTVRGGENNYEQYF	TGTGCCAGCACCACCGTTCGGGGAGGGGAGAATAACTACGAGCAGTACTTC
NA	TRBV2	NA	TRBJ2-7	CAAAGGRNSYEQYF	TGTGCCGCAGCAGGGGGGCGTAACTCCTACGAGCAGTACTTC
NA	TRBV29-1	TRBD1	TRBJ1-2	CSVERQGTSGGYTF	TGCAGCGTTGAGCGACAGGGTACGAGCGGTGGCTACACCTTC
NA	TRBV7-8	NA	TRBJ1-2	CASSLIERGLTNYGYTF	TGTGCCAGCAGCTTAATTGAGCGGGGGCTAACTAACTATGGCTACACCTTC
NA	TRBV5-1	NA	TRBJ1-1	CASSTGRGSAEAFF	TGCGCCAGCAGCACCGGACGAGGGAGCGCTGAAGCTTTCTTT
NA	TRBV3-1/TRBV3-2	NA	TRBJ1-6	CASSLSVRQGYSPLHF	TGTGCCAGCAGCCTCTCGGTAAGGCAGGGGTATTCACCCCTCCACTTT
NA	TRBV9	TRBD1	TRBJ1-6	CASSTGTPDRGLSPLHF	TGTGCCAGCAGCACTGGAACCCCGGACAGGGGGCTATCACCCCTCCACTTT
NA	TRBV2	TRBD1	TRBJ1-6	CASRGQGEGSPLHF	TGTGCCAGCAGGGGACAGGGGGAGGGTTCACCCCTCCACTTT
NA	TRBV6-6	TRBD1	TRBJ1-5	CASRAQGNSNQPQHF	TGTGCCAGCAGAGCACAGGGGAATAGCAATCAGCCCCAGCATTTT